Here is one TCR beta chain with its context. Losses at the gene ends were 5 bases for V and 0 bases for J; bases not matched to a gene: 9. The CDR3 is made up of 16 amino acids. Germline V gene lookup returns CDR1 MNHNY and CDR2 SVGAGI (reference sequence). Original handling: For nucleated cells, counts were estimated from reference gene primer amplification. Data came from immunoSEQ multiplex PCR; TCRdb stores just in-frame clones and leaves some out. Clonal size and the V and J genes are those of that table, whereas D and trimming came from the DNA. The sample lists about 210,000 clones, about nine tenths occurring once. The sample is drawn from a study of blood T cell repertoires in COVID-19. Whole-study context: Acute and convalescent COVID-19 specimens originated in the United States, Italy and Spain. From T cells, B-cell-depleted T cells, or PBMCs came the material, which was cDNA or gDNA.

Input material: peripheral blood. The chain joins TRBV6-6 to TRBJ1-1, with TRBD1 matching over 7 bases. The clonotype originates from a man aged 35-49 years with acute or convalescent COVID-19. CDR3 nucleotides: TGTGCCAGCAGTCGACGGGACAGCCTCATGAACACTGAAGCTTTCTTT. This translates into CASSRRDSLMNTEAFF.